Detailed here is one TCR beta chain. RNA totalling roughly 0.45 to 1 ug underwent reverse transcription with random hexamers. By means of immunoSEQ multiplex PCR, TCR beta CDR3 spanning 54 Vbeta and 13 Jbeta underwent amplification. From the immunoSEQ multiplex PCR reads, TCRdb called clonotypes with MiXCR, one entry per CDR3 protein. The repertoire has approximately 220,000 distinct CDR3 sequences, about 90% of them found once; the top ten carry about 0.12%. The source of the sample is a study of CD8 T cells in Susac syndrome. CD8+ and CD4+ T cells taken from blood had their TCR beta sequenced. The multiple sclerosis control group comprised treatment-naive patients with stable or active relapsing-remitting disease. TEMRA cells were FACS-enriched, unlike CD8+ and CD4+ T cells, which were negatively isolated. Material: CD8+ T cells from PBMCs. This receptor was identified in a human donor with multiple sclerosis.

The CDR3 region is CASSLVGRGGTDTQYF. The CDR3, as DNA: TGTGCCAGCAGCTTGGTCGGCAGGGGAGGCACAGATACGCAGTATTTT. The rearrangement links TRBV5-6 to TRBJ2-3; possibly TRBD1 for D (6 bases). Trimming removed 0 bases from V and 1 base from J, with 12 bases in between. Germline V gene lookup returns CDR1 SGHDT and CDR2 YYEEEE. This CDR3 region has 16 residues.